This T cell receptor beta chain was found in a study of cytomegalovirus exposure and HLA in healthy donors. This clone has more than one count but fewer than ten. The CDR3 loop spans 12 amino acids. Germline assignment: CDR1 LNHDA and CDR2 SQIVND (reference sequence). V gave up 5 bases and J gave up 6 bases, with 7 bases separating them. TCRdb keeps only in-frame clones here, not all; method: immunoSEQ multiplex PCR. The sample consists of 250,000 or so clones, roughly 87% of them appearing once. The receptor was derived from a man between 18 and 35 years old in good health and CMV-seropositive. The sample was PBMCs. The V call is TRBV19, the J call TRBJ2-2, with D perhaps TRBD1 (5 bases). For the CDR3, the DNA is TGTGCCAGTAGTGTAGGGGCCGGGGAGCTGTTTTTT. Translating gives CASSVGAGELFF.